These 6 T cell receptor beta chains originate from one sample sequenced in a study of cytomegalovirus exposure and HLA in healthy donors. The PCR used 60 Vbeta and 13 Jbeta primers. Here immunoSEQ multiplex PCR was the method, and the copy in TCRdb shows in-frame clones only, minus some. Altogether approximately 200,000 clones are present, about 79% being singletons, with the ten largest covering roughly 0.098%. Source material: PBMCs. These receptors originate from a boy aged 2 to 10 in good health and CMV-seronegative.

This clone was detected only a few times. The chain uses TRBV4-1 and TRBJ2-1; 7 positions agree with TRBD1. CDR3 length: 16 amino acids. CDR1 and CDR2 from the germline V gene are MGHRA and YSYEKL. Trimming took 1 base from V and 2 from J; bases not matched to a gene: 5. CDR3 residues: CASSQVAGTAYNEQFF. CDR3 DNA: TGCGCCAGCAGCCAAGTCGCCGGGACAGCCTACAATGAGCAGTTCTTC.

The chain employs TRBV28 and TRBJ1-2; D call uncertain. From germline, CDR1 is MDHEN and CDR2 SYDVKM. Trimming pared 1 base from V and 0 bases from J, leaving 6 bases between. This CDR3 has 14 amino acids. CDR3 sequence reads: CASSLYGANYGYTF. CDR3 DNA: TGTGCCAGCAGTTTATATGGAGCTAACTATGGCTACACCTTC.

This clone was detected a few times. This rearrangement joins TRBV1 to TRBJ1-1. TRBV1 is a pseudogene segment. This CDR3 has 14 residues. The CDR3 coding sequence is TGCACCAGCAGCCAAGGTGGAGGTTCGGCTGAAGCTTTCTTT. Translation: CTSSQGGGSAEAFF.

This clone was observed a single time. The chain combines TRBV4-3 with TRBJ2-1; 11 bases map to TRBD1. Germline-derived CDR1 and CDR2 are LGHNA and YSLEER. This CDR3 is 14 amino acids long. J was trimmed by 10 bases and V by 1 base; bases with no gene match: 3. Here the CDR3 reads CASSQGTGGWEQFF. In DNA, the CDR3 is TGCGCCAGCAGCCAAGGGACAGGGGGCTGGGAGCAGTTCTTC.

The chain uses TRBV5-6 and TRBJ1-1; 7 nucleotides line up with TRBD1. Germline V gene data show CDR1 as SGHDT and CDR2 as YYEEEE. The CDR3 has 14 amino acids. V lost 6 bases and J lost 4; bases outside the gene matches: 9. DNA of the CDR3: TGTGCCAGCACCTATAGACAGGGTGGCACTGAAGCTTTCTTT. Encoded protein: CASTYRQGGTEAFF.

The chain links TRBV9 to TRBJ2-3, with a tentative D call TRBD2 (7 bases). Germline V gene data show CDR1 as SGDLS and CDR2 as YYNGEE. The CDR3 contains 16 residues. The V and J ends lost 7 bases and 2 bases respectively, with 20 bases between them. The CDR3 nucleotides are TGTGCCAGCGCTCCAGGGGAGGGAGAAACCACAGATACGCAGTATTTT. Translating it yields CASAPGEGETTDTQYF.